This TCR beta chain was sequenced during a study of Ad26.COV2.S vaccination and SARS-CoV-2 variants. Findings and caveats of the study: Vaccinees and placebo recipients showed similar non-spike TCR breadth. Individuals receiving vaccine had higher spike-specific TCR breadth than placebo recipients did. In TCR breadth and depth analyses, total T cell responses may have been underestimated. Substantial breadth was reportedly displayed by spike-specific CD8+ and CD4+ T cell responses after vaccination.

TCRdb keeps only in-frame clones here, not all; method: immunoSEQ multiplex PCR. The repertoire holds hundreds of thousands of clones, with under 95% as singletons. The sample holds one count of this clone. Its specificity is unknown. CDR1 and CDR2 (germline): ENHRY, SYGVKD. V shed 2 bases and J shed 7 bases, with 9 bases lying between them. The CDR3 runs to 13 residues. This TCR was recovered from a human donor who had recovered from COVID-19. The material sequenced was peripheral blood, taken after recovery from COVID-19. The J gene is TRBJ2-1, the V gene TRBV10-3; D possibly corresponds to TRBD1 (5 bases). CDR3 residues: CAISEGAGNEQFF. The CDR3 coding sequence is TGTGCCATCAGTGAGGGGGCAGGGAATGAGCAGTTCTTC.